This entry lists 24 T cell receptor beta chains sequenced from one sample in a study of T-cell reconstitution after alpha-beta-depleted transplantation in children. Unique molecular identifiers were built into the TCRbeta library. TCRdb passed the PCR reads through MiXCR, listing each CDR3 protein once. The table includes fewer than 350,000 distinct CDR3 sequences, roughly a tenth detected once. Sequences were derived from PBMCs, sampled before TCRalphabeta/CD19-depleted stem cell transplant. Receptor source: a boy in the first two years of life with acute myeloid leukemia, due to receive a stem cell transplant.

About this clonotype: A read error may explain this, as a much larger clone is one base away. The genes are TRBV7-2 and TRBJ1-1, with D perhaps TRBD1 (5 bases). CDR3 size: 17 residues. The V end was cut by 0 bases, the J end by 5 bases, with 19 bases between. Germline lookup yields CDR1 SGHTA and CDR2 FQGNSA. The CDR3 here is CASSLAPGQGRRTEAFF. CDR3 bases: TGTGCCAGCAGCTTAGCCCCCGGGCAGGGACGGAGGACTGAAGCTTTCTTT.

This clonotype was seen more than once but under ten times. The chain combines TRBV12-3 or TRBV12-4 with TRBJ2-3; the match to TRBD1 covers 10 bases. The J segment lost 4 bases and the V segment lost 3 bases, leaving 10 bases of the junction unmatched. This CDR3 contains 17 residues. Written as DNA, the CDR3 is TGTGCCAGCAGTTTTTGGCCGGGACAGGGGACCGCAGATACGCAGTATTTT. It translates to CASSFWPGQGTADTQYF.

In this sample, this clonotype turned up many times. The V call is TRBV15, the J call TRBJ2-7; 9 positions match TRBD1. Losses at the gene ends were 4 bases for V and 3 bases for J; bases not matched to a gene: 10. Germline V gene lookup returns CDR1 LNHNV and CDR2 YYDKDF (reference sequence). The CDR3 has 16 residues. The CDR3 loop reads CATSTGQGIIFYEQYF. In DNA form, the CDR3 reads TGTGCCACCAGCACCGGACAGGGGATTATCTTCTACGAGCAGTACTTC.

This clonotype was detected many times. The CDR3 protein is CASSYRGRGRDTQYF. CDR3 sequence (DNA): TGTGCCAGCAGTTACCGCGGGAGGGGGAGAGATACGCAGTATTTT. The gene calls are TRBV6-5 and TRBJ2-3; 9 bases map to TRBD2. Germline CDR1 MNHEY, CDR2 SVGAGI. This CDR3 comprises 15 residues. With V trimmed by 2 bases and J by 5 bases, 5 bases remained unmatched.

The V call is TRBV12-3 or TRBV12-4, the J call TRBJ2-3; TRBD2 agrees at 9 bases. Unmatched junction bases numbered 3, after V lost 5 bases and J lost 0 bases. The CDR3 covers 15 residues. CDR3 region: CASSQGLASTDTQYF. CDR3 nucleotides: TGTGCCAGCAGTCAGGGACTAGCTAGCACAGATACGCAGTATTTT.

Ten or more counts support this clonotype. The rearrangement joins TRBV28 to TRBJ2-1; D remains unclear. V dropped 4 bases and J dropped 7 bases, with 11 bases sitting between them. Per the germline V gene, CDR1 is MDHEN and CDR2 is SYDVKM. The CDR3 is 13 residues long. CDR3 protein: CASSSHNENEQFF. In DNA form, the CDR3 reads TGTGCCAGCAGTTCCCATAACGAGAATGAGCAGTTCTTC.

The V and J genes are TRBV29-1 and TRBJ2-1; maybe TRBD1 (5 bases). Per the germline V gene, CDR1 is SQVTM and CDR2 is ANQGSEA. CDR3 length equals 13 residues. V lost 6 bases to trimming and J lost 3 bases, with 12 bases between them. CDR3 nucleotide sequence: TGCAGCGTAGTGACAGCGTTCTACAATGAGCAGTTCTTC. Translating gives CSVVTAFYNEQFF.

This clonotype was detected a few times. At one boundary the junction diverges from the germline segment, which might be a read error. The rearrangement links TRBV5-1 to TRBJ2-2; 7 bases agree with TRBD1. This CDR3 region has 16 residues. Germline loops: CDR1 SGHRS, CDR2 YFSETQ. The CDR3 DNA is TGCGCCATCAGCTTGGCCTGGGGCAGGGGGACCGGGGAGCTGTTTTTT. Protein sequence: CAISLAWGRGTGELFF.

This clonotype was observed at least ten times. J is TRBJ2-7 and V is TRBV7-2, with D possibly being TRBD2 (5 bases). V was trimmed by 4 bases and J by 0 bases, leaving 16 bases between them. The CDR3 has 16 amino acids. Germline V gives CDR1 SGHTA, CDR2 FQGNSA. Here the CDR3 reads CASSSNSDLSSYEQYF. The CDR3 DNA sequence: TGTGCCAGCAGCTCTAATAGCGATTTGAGCTCCTACGAGCAGTACTTC.

Concerning this clonotype itself: A much larger clone differs by one base, so this may be a read error. The V and J genes are TRBV5-1 and TRBJ2-7; a weak D match, TRBD1 (5 bases). The CDR3 extends over 15 amino acids. Trimming stripped 1 base from V and 6 bases from J, with 17 bases between. Germline CDR1 SGHRS, CDR2 YFSETQ. CDR3: CASSLNPGLETEQYF. CDR3 coding DNA: TGCGCCAGCAGCTTGAATCCAGGGTTGGAAACCGAGCAGTACTTC. Full variable domain (rest looked up from reference TRBV5-1 and TRBJ2-7): KAGVTQTPRYLIKTRGQQVTLSCSPISGHRSVSWYQQTPGQGLQFLFEYFSETQRNKGNFPGRFSGRQFSNSRSEMNVSTLELGDSALYLCASSLNPGLETEQYFGPGTRLTVT.

This clonotype has ten or more counts. The chain combines TRBV7-3 with TRBJ2-2; the D is unclear. The V end was cut by 5 bases, the J end by 4 bases, with 8 bases between. The CDR3 has 13 residues. CDR1 and CDR2 (germline): SGHTA, FQGTGA. The CDR3 DNA sequence: TGTGCCAGCAGCCCCCCCGGCACCGGGGAGCTGTTTTTT. This translates into CASSPPGTGELFF.

Details on this clonotype: A clone one base away is much larger, so this may be a read error. The chain joins TRBV5-1 to TRBJ2-3, with 7 bases identical to TRBD2. Germline lookup yields CDR1 SGHRS and CDR2 YFSETQ. V shed 0 bases, J shed 0 bases, and the junction held 7 bases outside the gene matches. The CDR3 covers 17 residues. CDR3 amino acids: CASSLDPAGTSTDTQYF. The CDR3 nucleotides read TGCGCCAGCAGCTTGGACCCAGCGGGAACTAGCACAGATACGCAGTATTTT.

This clonotype appeared many times. The junction differs from germline at one of its ends, possibly a read error. The chain uses TRBV12-3 or TRBV12-4 and TRBJ2-1; 13 bases fit TRBD2. The CDR3 loop spans 13 amino acids. CDR3 region: CASSLARTSGSLF. The CDR3, as DNA: TGTGCCAGCAGTTTAGCGCGGACTAGCGGGAGCCTCTTC.

Ten or more counts support this clonotype. This rearrangement joins TRBV21-1 to TRBJ2-3. TRBV21-1 is assigned pseudogene status. The CDR3 sequence is 13 residues long. The DNA for the CDR3 is TGTGCCAGCAGCAAAGCGAATACAGATACGCAGTATTTT. Protein sequence: CASSKANTDTQYF.

There are a few counts of this clonotype. The chain joins TRBV5-1 to TRBJ1-1, with D possibly TRBD1 on 5 matching bases. Germline CDR1 is SGHRS and CDR2 is YFSETQ. V lost 1 base and J 1 base, leaving 8 bases between the germline ends. There are 14 residues in the CDR3. The CDR3 loop reads CASSLSGTNTEAFF. The CDR3 nucleotides read TGCGCCAGCAGCTTGTCAGGGACGAACACTGAAGCTTTCTTT.

The chain combines TRBV20-1 with TRBJ2-3, with 11 bases fitting TRBD2. The V segment lost 7 bases and the J segment 4 bases; nucleotides outside the gene matches: 7. The CDR3 length is 14 residues. Germline V gene lookup returns CDR1 DFQATT and CDR2 SNEGSKA (reference sequence). The CDR3 sequence: CSVQTSGVADTQYF. CDR3 bases: TGCAGTGTGCAGACTAGCGGGGTGGCAGATACGCAGTATTTT.

The sample holds many counts of this clonotype. The chain couples TRBV3-1 to TRBJ2-7; weak D call: TRBD1 (5 bases). This CDR3 region has 13 residues. CDR1 LGHDT and CDR2 YNNKEL come from the germline V gene (reference sequence). Deletions cut 2 bases from V and 5 bases from J, with 10 bases between. CDR3 bases: TGTGCCAGCAGCCAACAACAGGAGCACGAGCAGTACTTC. Translation: CASSQQQEHEQYF.

This clonotype was seen many times. The chain is built from TRBV5-1 and TRBJ1-5; no reliable D call. Germline V gene sequence: CDR1 SGHRS, CDR2 YFSETQ. Trimming stripped 0 bases from V and 2 bases from J, with 6 bases between. This CDR3 contains 14 residues. As DNA, the CDR3 is TGCGCCAGCAGCTTGGAAACGGGCAATCAGCCCCAGCATTTT. This codes for CASSLETGNQPQHF.

At least ten counts were recorded for this clonotype. The chain combines TRBV7-9 with TRBJ2-3; TRBD1 matches at 8 bases. Germline CDR1 SEHNR, CDR2 FQNEAQ (reference sequence). CDR3 length: 15 amino acids. V lost 4 bases and J lost 2; bases outside the gene matches: 5. DNA of the CDR3: TGTGCCAGCAGCTCCGGACAGGGAGCCACAGATACGCAGTATTTT. Its protein is CASSSGQGATDTQYF. Filled out from reference TRBV7-9 and TRBJ2-3, the complete variable domain reads DTGVSQNPRHKITKRGQNVTFRCDPISEHNRLYWYRQTLGQGPEFLTYFQNEAQLEKSRLLSDRFSAERPKGSFSTLEIQRTEQGDSAMYLCASSSGQGATDTQYFGPGTRLTVL.

This clonotype was observed at least ten times. The chain joins TRBV3-1 to TRBJ2-2; 8 bases match TRBD1. The CDR3 is 14 residues long. The ends lost 4 bases at V and 4 bases at J; junction bases unmatched: 2. In germline, CDR1 is LGHDT, CDR2 YNNKEL (reference sequence). The CDR3: CASSLGQATGELFF. Here the CDR3 DNA reads TGTGCCAGCAGCCTGGGACAGGCCACCGGGGAGCTGTTTTTT.

This clonotype appeared many times. The V gene is TRBV11-2, the J gene TRBJ2-7; 8 bases match TRBD1. J was trimmed by 0 bases and V by 3 bases; bases with no gene match: 10. The germline CDR1 and CDR2 sequences are SGHAT and FQNNGV. The CDR3 spans 17 residues. CDR3 sequence reads: CASSLDRDRPSSYEQYF. The CDR3 DNA follows: TGTGCCAGCAGCTTGGATAGGGACAGGCCCAGCTCCTACGAGCAGTACTTC.

The gene calls are TRBV10-2 and TRBJ2-1; possibly TRBD2 for D (5 bases). The germline V and J ends were trimmed by 0 bases and 6 bases, with 6 bases remaining between them. The CDR3 contains 13 residues. Germline CDR1 and CDR2: WSHSY and SAAADI. The CDR3 spells CASSESRVNEQFF. CDR3 DNA: TGCGCCAGCAGTGAGTCGCGGGTCAATGAGCAGTTCTTC.

This clonotype was counted ten times or more. This chain joins TRBV5-1 and TRBJ2-1; unclear D gene. CDR3 length: 15 amino acids. V lost 0 bases to trimming and J lost 0 bases, with 7 bases between them. Germline lookup yields CDR1 SGHRS and CDR2 YFSETQ. The CDR3 here is CASSLGSRSYNEQFF. The DNA for the CDR3 is TGCGCCAGCAGCTTGGGTAGTCGCTCCTACAATGAGCAGTTCTTC.

This clonotype was counted a few times. The DNA for the CDR3 is TGCAGCGTTCCCGACAGGGGGGATCGGTTCTTC. Protein: CSVPDRGDRFF. The V call is TRBV29-1, the J call TRBJ2-1; 9 nucleotides match TRBD1. The CDR3 is 11 amino acids. The J segment lost 15 bases and the V segment lost 5 bases, leaving 8 bases of the junction unmatched. Germline values: CDR1 SQVTM, CDR2 ANQGSEA.